The 21 T cell receptor beta chains in this list originate from one sample, sequenced in a study of human T cells and chemical hapten exposure. Described time point: patch test 2, 6 weeks after DPC sensitization. Treatment in this sample: therapeutic diphenylcyclopropenone sensitization with weekly scalp DPC. TCRdb analysed the RACE reads with MiXCR anew, one entry per CDR3 protein. The repertoire has 75,000 to 90,000 distinct CDR3 sequences, over 9.5% of them found once; the top ten carry around 5%. Specimen: whole blood, collected in connection with sensitization to the hapten diphenylcyclopropenone (DPC). These receptors were taken from a woman aged 50 to 60 with alopecia areata. Some clones in this sample may be carry-over from other donors' samples.

The V call is TRBV7-8, the J call TRBJ1-4; no clear D gene. This CDR3 has 12 residues. Germline V lookup: CDR1 SGHVS, CDR2 FQNEAQ. Trimming stripped 4 bases from V and 14 bases from J, with 14 bases between. CDR3 in amino acids: CASSSAASSLFF. The CDR3 nucleotides are TGTGCCAGCAGCTCTGCGGCCTCTTCGCTGTTTTTT.

Regarding this clonotype: The germline gene is not matched at one end of the junction; a read error may be the cause. The V gene is TRBV28, the J gene TRBJ2-1; D unresolved. Germline CDR1 and CDR2: MDHEN and SYDVKM. This CDR3 region has 12 residues. The CDR3 DNA sequence: TGTGCCAGCAGTTTAATCTACGATGAGCAGTTCTTC. Translating it yields CASSLIYDEQFF.

V gene TRBV7-2 combines with J gene TRBJ2-5, with a weak D call TRBD2 (6 bases). The CDR3 sequence is 13 residues long. The germline V gene has CDR1 SGHTA and CDR2 FQGNSA. Trimming removed 2 bases at V and 5 bases at J, with 9 bases between. This CDR3 is CASSLLARETQYF. The CDR3 DNA follows: TGTGCCAGCAGCTTACTAGCGAGGGAGACCCAGTACTTC.

This clonotype was observed at least ten times. The chain is built from TRBV5-5 and TRBJ1-5; D not resolved. The CDR3 is 15 amino acids. V was trimmed by 0 bases and J by 0 bases, leaving 7 bases between them. Germline-derived CDR1 and CDR2 are SGHKS and YYEKEE (reference sequence). The CDR3 DNA reads as TGTGCCAGCAGCTTGGCTCCTGATAGCAATCAGCCCCAGCATTTT. Amino acids: CASSLAPDSNQPQHF.

Ten or more counts support this clonotype. This chain links TRBV5-1 with TRBJ1-3; 9 bases are shared with TRBD1. The V and J ends lost 0 bases and 2 bases, in that order; junction bases with no gene match: 6. This CDR3 has 17 amino acids. Germline V gives CDR1 SGHRS, CDR2 YFSETQ. The CDR3 DNA reads as TGCGCCAGCAGCTTGGATGGGACAGGGAAAGCTGGAAACACCATATATTTT. Translating gives CASSLDGTGKAGNTIYF.

This rearrangement joins TRBV29-1 to TRBJ2-3; 9 bases are a match to TRBD1. The CDR3 covers 15 residues. Trimming at V came to 7 bases and at J to 6 bases, leaving 14 bases not matched to a gene. CDR1 SQVTM and CDR2 ANQGSEA come from the germline V gene. The CDR3, as DNA: TGCAGCGCCATCCGCCGGGACAGGGTAACTGATACGCAGTATTTT. Its protein is CSAIRRDRVTDTQYF.

This clonotype was observed a handful of times. V is TRBV6-4 and J is TRBJ2-1; the D is unclear. Germline-derived CDR1 and CDR2 are MRHNA and SNTAGT. The CDR3 is 12 amino acids. Trimming cost V 0 bases and J 5 bases, with 2 bases left between them. CDR3 protein: CASSDSNNEQFF. In nucleotides, the CDR3 is TGTGCCAGCAGTGACTCGAACAATGAGCAGTTCTTC.

The rearrangement joins TRBV7-2 to TRBJ1-3; TRBD1 aligns across 7 bases. The CDR3 is 19 amino acids. Germline CDR1 and CDR2: SGHTA and FQGNSA. Unmatched junction bases numbered 20, after V lost 5 bases and J lost 4 bases. The CDR3 DNA reads TGTGCCAGCAGCAGCAAGCCAACGCGGACAGGACGTCACGGAAACACCATATATTTT. Translated: CASSSKPTRTGRHGNTIYF.

This clonotype was detected a few times. The rearrangement joins TRBV3-1 to TRBJ2-5, with 11 positions matching TRBD2. The CDR3 runs 17 residues. CDR1 and CDR2 from the germline V gene are LGHDT and YNNKEL (reference sequence). The V gene end was trimmed by 5 bases and the J gene end by 4 bases; junction bases not matched to a gene: 12. The CDR3, as DNA: TGTGCCAGCAGCAGGACTAGCGGGCCACGTCGGGGAGAGACCCAGTACTTC. Protein product: CASSRTSGPRRGETQYF.

The chain carries TRBV4-1 and TRBJ1-2; 8 nucleotides agree with TRBD1. CDR1 and CDR2 from the germline V gene are MGHRA and YSYEKL. This CDR3 is 12 amino acids long. V dropped 4 bases and J dropped 7; count of bases not matched to a gene: 2. In nucleotides, the CDR3 is TGCGCCAGCAGCCCGACAGGGGCTGGCTACACCTTC. It specifies CASSPTGAGYTF.

This clonotype occurred a few times. The V gene is TRBV5-4, the J gene TRBJ2-7; D possibly corresponds to TRBD1 (6 bases). The CDR3 has 13 residues. Trimming pared 0 bases from V and 7 bases from J, leaving 11 bases between. In germline, CDR1 is SGHNT, CDR2 YYREEE (reference sequence). The CDR3 spells CASSLDRVAEQYF. The CDR3 DNA is TGTGCCAGCAGCTTGGACAGGGTAGCAGAGCAGTACTTC.

This clonotype was counted many times. The chain is built from TRBV30 and TRBJ2-1; 11 bases are shared with TRBD2. V trimming: 7 bases; J trimming: 9 bases; junction bases outside the gene matches: 8. The germline V gene encodes CDR1 GTSNPN and CDR2 SVGIG (reference sequence). This CDR3 has 13 residues. The CDR3 protein is CASRLAGGGEQFF. In DNA form, the CDR3 reads TGTGCCTCCAGGCTAGCGGGAGGCGGTGAGCAGTTCTTC.

This clonotype was recorded at least ten times. V and J are TRBV6-6 and TRBJ1-5; D not certain. V was pared by 6 bases and J by 7 bases, with 10 bases between. The CDR3 contains 12 residues. Germline V lookup: CDR1 MNHNY, CDR2 SVGAGI (reference sequence). This chain's CDR3 is CASSQGRQPQHF. CDR3 bases: TGTGCCAGCAGCCAAGGACGGCAGCCCCAGCATTTT.

This clonotype was seen repeatedly, ten times or more. The V call is TRBV28, the J call TRBJ2-5; weak D call: TRBD1 (6 bases). CDR3 length: 14 amino acids. The germline gives CDR1 MDHEN, CDR2 SYDVKM. Trimming removed 5 bases from V and 2 bases from J, with 12 bases in between. In nucleotides, the CDR3 is TGTGCCAGCAGTCGTCCAGGACAGCAAGAGACCCAGTACTTC. It translates to CASSRPGQQETQYF.

This clonotype was found many times. This rearrangement joins TRBV6-6 to TRBJ2-5; D might be TRBD1 (5 bases). V lost 7 bases to trimming and J lost 0 bases, with 9 bases between them. Germline lookup yields CDR1 MNHNY and CDR2 SVGAGI (reference sequence). CDR3 length: 13 amino acids. The CDR3 region has the DNA TGTGCCAGCAACAGGATATACCAAGAGACCCAGTACTTC. It is translated as CASNRIYQETQYF.

This clonotype occurred a few times. The chain carries TRBV7-2 and TRBJ2-3; D gene uncertain. Looked up from germline, CDR1 is SGHTA and CDR2 is FQGNSA. V was cut by 1 base and J by 0 bases, with 5 bases left in between. CDR3 length: 14 amino acids. The CDR3 reads CASSLGASTDTQYF. The CDR3 bases are TGTGCCAGCAGCTTAGGAGCTAGCACAGATACGCAGTATTTT. The entire variable domain, with the rest obtained from reference TRBV7-2 and TRBJ2-3, is as follows: GAGVSQSPSNKVTEKGKDVELRCDPISGHTALYWYRQSLGQGLEFLIYFQGNSAPDKSGLPSDRFSAERTGGSVSTLTIQRTQQEDSAVYLCASSLGASTDTQYFGPGTRLTVL.

This clonotype was counted only a few times. V and J are TRBV5-1 and TRBJ2-5, with 11 bases matching TRBD2. The V segment lost 6 bases and the J segment 0 bases; nucleotides outside the gene matches: 4. The CDR3 extends over 15 amino acids. Germline loops: CDR1 SGHRS, CDR2 YFSETQ. The DNA for the CDR3 is TGCGCCAGCAAGCCGGGACTAGCGGACCAAGAGACCCAGTACTTC. Translation gives CASKPGLADQETQYF.

This clonotype is medium-sized (0.01 to 0.1%) within its sample. The chain carries TRBV20-1 and TRBJ1-1; TRBD1 aligns across 7 bases. The CDR3 is made up of 14 amino acids. CDR1 and CDR2 from the germline V gene are DFQATT and SNEGSKA (reference sequence). After removal of 0 bases from V and 3 bases from J, the junction contained 4 bases not matched to a gene. The CDR3 DNA sequence: TGCAGTGCTAGAGACCAGGGGGTTGACACTGAAGCTTTCTTT. Protein product: CSARDQGVDTEAFF.

This clonotype has ten or more counts. The V gene is TRBV29-1, the J gene TRBJ2-3; 9 bases are a match to TRBD2. Trimming took 3 bases from V and 0 from J; bases not matched to a gene: 7. CDR1 is SQVTM, CDR2 ANQGSEA, per germline. The CDR3 has 16 amino acids. The DNA of the CDR3 is TGCAGCGTTGAGGGGCCTAGCGGGGCTAGCACAGATACGCAGTATTTT. Residues: CSVEGPSGASTDTQYF.

This clonotype has at least ten counts. The chain has TRBV7-9 and TRBJ1-3; TRBD1 is a possible D gene (5 bases). From germline, CDR1 is SEHNR and CDR2 FQNEAQ (reference sequence). The CDR3 loop spans 15 amino acids. The ends were cut back, 5 bases at V and 7 bases at J, with 18 bases in the middle. The CDR3 reads CASSLTGAIRNTIYF. CDR3 bases: TGTGCCAGCAGCCTAACCGGGGCCATCAGGAACACCATATATTTT.

This clonotype was detected a few times. This chain links TRBV14 with TRBJ2-1; D possibly matches TRBD1 or TRBD2 (6 bases each). The germline V gene encodes CDR1 SGHDN and CDR2 FVKESK. Trimming cost V 4 bases and J 0 bases, with 19 bases left between them. The CDR3 is made up of 18 amino acids. For the CDR3, the DNA is TGTGCCAGCAGCCCTAGGGGGGTCGCGTTTAGCTCCTACAATGAGCAGTTCTTC. Amino acids: CASSPRGVAFSSYNEQFF.